This record covers a single T cell receptor (beta chain). These data are taken from a study of blood T cell repertoires in COVID-19. About the study: The United States, Italy and Spain were the sources of the acute and convalescent COVID-19 samples. In each case, the material was cDNA or gDNA derived from T cells, B-cell-depleted T cells, or PBMCs.

Study processing details: Scientists estimated how many nucleated cells there were by amplifying reference gene primers. The method was immunoSEQ multiplex PCR; TCRdb's version includes in-frame clones alone and lacks a portion of them. D and trimming come from the DNA, and the V and J calls and clone size come from that table. The table lists about 94,000 clones, 80% of them singletons. The germline V and J ends were trimmed by 4 bases and 4 bases, with 10 bases remaining between them. This CDR3 is built from 14 residues. Germline V CDR1 and CDR2: WSHSY, SAAADI. The specimen sequenced was peripheral blood. The chain carries TRBV10-2 and TRBJ2-2; no clear D. This clonotype originated in a woman at least 80 years old with acute or convalescent COVID-19. For the CDR3, the DNA is TGCGCCAGCAGTGGTGGCAGTTCCACCGGGGAGCTGTTTTTT. This sequence encodes CASSGGSSTGELFF.